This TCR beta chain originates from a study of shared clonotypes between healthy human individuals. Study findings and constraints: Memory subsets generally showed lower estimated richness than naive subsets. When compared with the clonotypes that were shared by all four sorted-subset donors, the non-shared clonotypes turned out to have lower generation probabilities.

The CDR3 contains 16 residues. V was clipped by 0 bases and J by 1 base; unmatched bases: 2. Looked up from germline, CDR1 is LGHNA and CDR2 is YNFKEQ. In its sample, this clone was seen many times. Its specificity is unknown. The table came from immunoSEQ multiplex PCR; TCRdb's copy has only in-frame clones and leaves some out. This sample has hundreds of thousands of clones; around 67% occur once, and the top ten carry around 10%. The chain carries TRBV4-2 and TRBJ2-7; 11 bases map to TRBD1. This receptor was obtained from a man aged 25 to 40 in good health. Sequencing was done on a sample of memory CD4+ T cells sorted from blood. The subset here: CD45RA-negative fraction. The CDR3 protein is CASSQEGTGGSYEQYF. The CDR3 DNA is TGTGCCAGCAGCCAAGAGGGGACAGGGGGATCCTACGAGCAGTACTTC.